This T cell receptor beta chain was documented in a study of shared clonotypes between healthy human individuals. On the study more broadly: Aged between 18 and 49, the donors were a couple of women and a few men. Findings of the study overall: Among donors, the sharing of clonotypes was expected to be influenced by sequencing depth. The low donor count limited represented genetic and exposure-history diversity. Sampling involved blood alone; tissue repertoires likely differ.

Germline values: CDR1 LGHNA, CDR2 YSLEER. This CDR3 contains 15 residues. V lost 0 bases and J lost 4; bases outside the gene matches: 5. Comments on this clone: What it binds is not known.

Profiled with immunoSEQ multiplex PCR; TCRdb holds only in-frame clones, not every one. This sample has approximately 500,000 clones, with approximately 79% found just once. This sequence originates from a middle-aged woman in good health. Some clones in this sample may be carry-over from other donors' samples. The chain uses TRBV4-3 and TRBJ1-2, with 7 positions matching TRBD1. The specimen was PBMCs. The CDR3 reads CASSQEAGGAYGYTF. The CDR3 coding sequence is TGCGCCAGCAGCCAAGAGGCAGGGGGGGCCTATGGCTACACCTTC.